These T cell receptor beta chains were read from a single sample in a study of shared clonotypes between healthy human individuals. Libraries were prepared by immunoSEQ multiplex PCR; TCRdb keeps only in-frame clonotypes and omits some of them. The sample yields about 380,000 clones, about 96% seen once. Sequencing was carried out using memory CD8+ T cells sorted from blood. These receptors came from a man aged 25 to 45 in good health. The CDR3 runs from the conserved cysteine through the conserved F or W. Fields, in order: D gene, V gene, J gene, clone size, CDR3 protein, CDR3 DNA. A D gene is named only where the DNA matches it firmly. Clone size appears in some rows only: once, few, many, or a class for an expanded clone.

D: TRBD1; V: TRBV4-1; J: TRBJ1-2; size: -; CDR3: CASSQGGTEQNYGYTF; DNA: TGCGCCAGCAGCCAAGGTGGGACAGAACAGAACTATGGCTACACCTTC
D: TRBD2; V: TRBV7-9; J: TRBJ2-3; size: -; CDR3: CASSSLLAGPPDTQYF; DNA: TGTGCCAGCAGCTCCCTGCTAGCGGGGCCCCCAGATACGCAGTATTTT
D: TRBD2; V: TRBV27; J: TRBJ2-4; size: -; CDR3: CASEPSGNWAKNIQYF; DNA: TGTGCCAGCGAGCCTAGCGGGAACTGGGCCAAAAACATTCAGTACTTC
D: -; V: TRBV25-1; J: TRBJ1-4; size: -; CDR3: CASSEQGEKLFF; DNA: TGTGCCAGCAGTGAACAGGGTGAAAAACTGTTTTTT
D: -; V: TRBV27; J: TRBJ1-2; size: -; CDR3: CASKGIRDASYGYTF; DNA: TGTGCCAGCAAGGGTATTAGGGACGCCTCCTATGGCTACACCTTC
D: -; V: TRBV6-6; J: TRBJ2-2; size: -; CDR3: CASTPLDTGELFF; DNA: TGTGCCAGCACACCTCTAGACACCGGGGAGCTGTTTTTT
D: TRBD1; V: TRBV2; J: TRBJ1-5; size: -; CDR3: CASSRQGRSNQPQHF; DNA: TGTGCCAGCAGTAGACAGGGGAGAAGCAATCAGCCCCAGCATTTT
D: -; V: TRBV5-4; J: TRBJ2-2; size: -; CDR3: CASSLRGSTGELFF; DNA: TGTGCCAGCAGCTTGAGAGGGAGCACCGGGGAGCTGTTTTTT
D: -; V: TRBV7-9; J: TRBJ1-1; size: -; CDR3: CASSVGLIEAFF; DNA: TGTGCCAGCAGCGTGGGACTGATTGAAGCTTTCTTT
D: TRBD2; V: TRBV5-1; J: TRBJ2-3; size: -; CDR3: CASSRPGLAGGSTDTQYF; DNA: TGCGCCAGCAGCCGGCCGGGACTAGCGGGAGGGAGCACAGATACGCAGTATTTT
D: -; V: TRBV5-1; J: TRBJ2-5; size: -; CDR3: CASSLGRNQETQYF; DNA: TGCGCCAGCAGCTTGGGACGGAACCAAGAGACCCAGTACTTC
D: -; V: TRBV7-6; J: TRBJ1-5; size: -; CDR3: CASSSGGANQPQHF; DNA: TGTGCCAGCAGCTCCGGAGGGGCCAATCAGCCCCAGCATTTT
D: -; V: TRBV10-3; J: TRBJ2-3; size: -; CDR3: CAISERDGTDTQYF; DNA: TGTGCCATCAGTGAGCGGGACGGCACAGATACGCAGTATTTT
D: TRBD1; V: TRBV19; J: TRBJ2-2; size: -; CDR3: CASRDRGPNTGELFF; DNA: TGTGCCAGCCGAGACAGGGGCCCTAACACCGGGGAGCTGTTTTTT
D: -; V: TRBV10-2; J: TRBJ2-1; size: -; CDR3: CASTGPLNLKRSSYNEQFF; DNA: TGCGCCAGCACGGGCCCATTAAACCTTAAAAGAAGCTCCTACAATGAGCAGTTCTTC
D: -; V: TRBV7-9; J: TRBJ1-4; size: -; CDR3: CASSLSRFGTTNEKLFF; DNA: TGTGCCAGCAGCTTAAGTAGGTTCGGGACAACTAATGAAAAACTGTTTTTT
D: TRBD2; V: TRBV30; J: TRBJ2-1; size: -; CDR3: CAWRIAGGNEQFF; DNA: TGTGCCTGGAGGATAGCGGGGGGGAATGAGCAGTTCTTC
D: -; V: TRBV19; J: TRBJ2-1; size: -; CDR3: CASRIAGEQFF; DNA: TGTGCCAGTAGGATTGCGGGGGAGCAGTTCTTC
D: TRBD1; V: TRBV6-5; J: TRBJ2-7; size: -; CDR3: CASSYAGQGFYEQYF; DNA: TGTGCCAGCAGTTACGCTGGACAGGGATTCTACGAGCAGTACTTC
D: TRBD2; V: TRBV9; J: TRBJ2-1; size: -; CDR3: CASSVVSTGTRGEQFF; DNA: TGTGCCAGCAGCGTGGTCTCTACAGGGACTAGAGGTGAGCAGTTCTTC
D: -; V: TRBV20-1; J: TRBJ2-5; size: -; CDR3: CSAQETQYF; DNA: TGCAGTGCCCAAGAGACCCAGTACTTC
D: -; V: TRBV28; J: TRBJ2-7; size: -; CDR3: CASSRGVEQYF; DNA: TGTGCCAGCAGTCGCGGCGTCGAGCAGTACTTC
D: TRBD1; V: TRBV5-4; J: TRBJ2-7; size: -; CDR3: CASSNPGQGTYEQYF; DNA: TGTGCCAGCAGCAACCCGGGACAGGGGACCTACGAGCAGTACTTC
D: -; V: TRBV5-8; J: TRBJ1-6; size: once; CDR3: CASRGDNSPLHF; DNA: TGTGCCAGCAGGGGGGATAATTCACCCCTCCACTTT
D: -; V: TRBV5-1; J: TRBJ2-5; size: -; CDR3: CASSLDQQETQYF; DNA: TGCGCCAGCAGCTTGGATCAGCAAGAGACCCAGTACTTC
D: -; V: TRBV19; J: TRBJ2-2; size: -; CDR3: CASSPTGGVGELFF; DNA: TGTGCCAGTAGTCCGACTGGAGGGGTGGGGGAGCTGTTTTTT
D: -; V: TRBV2; J: TRBJ2-2; size: -; CDR3: CASSAGRGVAGELFF; DNA: TGTGCCAGCAGTGCCGGACGGGGCGTCGCCGGGGAGCTGTTTTTT
D: TRBD2; V: TRBV2; J: TRBJ2-7; size: -; CDR3: CASSFSGRDYEQYF; DNA: TGTGCCAGCAGCTTTAGCGGGAGGGACTACGAGCAGTACTTC
D: -; V: TRBV4-1; J: TRBJ2-1; size: -; CDR3: CASSQDASESYNEQFF; DNA: TGCGCCAGCAGCCAAGACGCTAGCGAATCCTACAATGAGCAGTTCTTC
D: -; V: TRBV12-5; J: TRBJ1-1; size: -; CDR3: CASGLVLRGERTEAFF; DNA: TGTGCTAGTGGTTTGGTATTACGGGGTGAAAGGACTGAAGCTTTCTTT
D: -; V: TRBV7-6; J: TRBJ1-2; size: -; CDR3: CASSPHRYGCTF; DNA: TGTGCCAGCAGCCCGCATCGTTATGGCTGCACCTTC
D: -; V: TRBV4-2; J: TRBJ2-4; size: -; CDR3: CASSQDGRVAKNIQYF; DNA: TGTGCCAGCAGCCAAGACGGCAGAGTAGCCAAAAACATTCAGTACTTC
D: -; V: TRBV5-6; J: TRBJ1-4; size: -; CDR3: CASSFYDANEKLFF; DNA: TGTGCCAGCAGCTTTTACGATGCTAATGAAAAACTGTTTTTT
D: -; V: TRBV6-5; J: TRBJ2-7; size: -; CDR3: CASRGKVYEQYF; DNA: TGTGCCAGCAGGGGGAAGGTCTACGAGCAGTACTTC
D: -; V: TRBV28; J: TRBJ1-2; size: -; CDR3: CASSLDDYGYTF; DNA: TGTGCCAGCAGTTTAGATGACTATGGCTACACCTTC
D: -; V: TRBV10-2; J: TRBJ2-5; size: -; CDR3: CASKGGVREETQYF; DNA: TGCGCCAGTAAAGGGGGGGTCAGGGAAGAGACCCAGTACTTC
D: TRBD1; V: TRBV19; J: TRBJ2-3; size: -; CDR3: CASSAWGQDHTDTQYF; DNA: TGTGCCAGTAGTGCCTGGGGACAGGACCACACAGATACGCAGTATTTT
D: TRBD2; V: TRBV7-6; J: TRBJ2-5; size: -; CDR3: CASTPTAHTSGYQETQYF; DNA: TGTGCCAGCACCCCAACAGCCCACACTAGCGGGTACCAAGAGACCCAGTACTTC
D: TRBD1; V: TRBV5-1; J: TRBJ2-1; size: -; CDR3: CASESTGTAYNEQFF; DNA: TGCGCCAGCGAGTCAACCGGGACAGCCTACAATGAGCAGTTCTTC
D: -; V: TRBV20-1; J: TRBJ2-1; size: -; CDR3: CSPAGPEQFF; DNA: TGCAGTCCAGCCGGGCCTGAGCAGTTCTTC
D: -; V: TRBV28; J: TRBJ2-7; size: -; CDR3: CASSSSHGTYEQYF; DNA: TGTGCCAGCAGTTCCTCACACGGGACCTACGAGCAGTACTTC
D: TRBD1; V: TRBV5-4; J: TRBJ2-7; size: -; CDR3: CASSLGGQGNEQYF; DNA: TGTGCCAGCAGCTTGGGGGGACAGGGAAACGAGCAGTACTTC
D: TRBD2; V: TRBV2; J: TRBJ2-7; size: -; CDR3: CATSLAVYEQYF; DNA: TGTGCCACCTCGCTAGCGGTCTACGAGCAGTACTTC
D: -; V: TRBV5-1; J: TRBJ2-3; size: -; CDR3: CASSLDSPTDTQYF; DNA: TGCGCCAGCAGCCTGGACAGCCCAACAGATACGCAGTATTTT
D: TRBD1; V: TRBV5-1; J: TRBJ2-6; size: -; CDR3: CASSLGTGRAGANVLTF; DNA: TGCGCCAGCAGCCTAGGGACAGGGAGGGCTGGGGCCAACGTCCTGACTTTC
D: -; V: TRBV5-1; J: TRBJ2-2; size: -; CDR3: CASSLERLNTGELFF; DNA: TGCGCCAGCAGCTTGGAGCGATTGAACACCGGGGAGCTGTTTTTT
D: TRBD1; V: TRBV27; J: TRBJ2-7; size: -; CDR3: CASSLGTGFYEQYF; DNA: TGTGCCAGCAGTCTCGGGACAGGGTTCTACGAGCAGTACTTC
D: TRBD1; V: TRBV4-1; J: TRBJ2-5; size: -; CDR3: CASSRPGQGQETQYF; DNA: TGCGCCAGCAGCCGACCGGGACAGGGACAAGAGACCCAGTACTTC
D: TRBD1; V: TRBV9; J: TRBJ2-7; size: once; CDR3: CASSVTGTGEGEQYF; DNA: TGTGCCAGCAGCGTCACCGGGACAGGGGAGGGCGAGCAGTACTTC
D: -; V: TRBV2; J: TRBJ1-5; size: -; CDR3: CASSEGSNQPQHF; DNA: TGTGCCAGCAGTGAGGGAAGCAATCAGCCCCAGCATTTT
D: TRBD1; V: TRBV28; J: TRBJ2-1; size: -; CDR3: CAGATGTGAHSSQFF; DNA: TGTGCAGGGGCAACCGGGACAGGGGCTCATTCGTCGCAGTTCTTC
D: TRBD1; V: TRBV4-2; J: TRBJ1-6; size: -; CDR3: CASSQVGSRDRGNSPLHF; DNA: TGTGCCAGCAGCCAAGTGGGATCCCGGGACAGGGGGAACTCACCCCTCCACTTT
D: -; V: TRBV18; J: TRBJ1-2; size: -; CDR3: CASSPTSASVTAAGGYTF; DNA: TGCGCCAGCTCACCGACATCGGCCTCAGTTACTGCGGCTGGTGGCTACACCTTC
D: TRBD1; V: TRBV27; J: TRBJ1-1; size: -; CDR3: CASSLWTQGRNTEAFF; DNA: TGTGCCAGCAGTTTATGGACACAGGGGCGGAACACTGAAGCTTTCTTT